These 31 T cell receptor beta chains originate from one sample sequenced in a study of T cells after yellow fever vaccination. Each CDR3 protein is one row after TCRdb ran MiXCR on the 5' RACE reads. The sample lists 70,000 to 80,000 distinct CDR3 sequences; roughly 7% were seen once. This sample comprised CD8+ T cells sorted from PBMCs, obtained around 10 days after the first yellow fever vaccination. The receptors derive from a man between 18 and 35 years old who received the YFV17D yellow fever vaccine.

This clonotype came up many times. The CDR3 DNA reads as TGTGCCAGCAGCCCTCTTACCCAGATGAACACTGAAGCTTTCTTT. This codes for CASSPLTQMNTEAFF. The chain is built from TRBV7-2 and TRBJ1-1, with D hard to call. Trimming pared 5 bases from V and 0 bases from J, leaving 13 bases between. The CDR3 sequence is 15 residues long. Germline CDR1 SGHTA, CDR2 FQGNSA.

This clonotype was seen a few times. This rearrangement joins TRBV9 to TRBJ2-3, with 10 nucleotides matching TRBD1. The CDR3 covers 16 residues. Per germline, CDR1 SGDLS and CDR2 YYNGEE. Trimming at V came to 2 bases and at J to 1 base, leaving 4 bases not matched to a gene. DNA of the CDR3: TGTGCCAGCAGCGTCAGGACAGGGGGAGGCACAGATACGCAGTATTTT. Protein: CASSVRTGGGTDTQYF.

The J gene is TRBJ2-2, the V gene TRBV5-4; tentatively, D is TRBD2 (6 bases). The CDR3 extends over 15 amino acids. V was pared by 4 bases and J by 2 bases, with 12 bases between. Germline V gene data show CDR1 as SGHNT and CDR2 as YYREEE (reference sequence). The chain's CDR3 is CASSGEVGNTGELFF. CDR3 DNA: TGTGCCAGCAGCGGGGAGGTGGGAAACACCGGGGAGCTGTTTTTT.

The table lists this clonotype with many counts. The chain joins TRBV6-2 or TRBV6-3 to TRBJ2-1; perhaps TRBD2 as D (6 bases). This CDR3 is built from 15 residues. V shed 6 bases and J shed 2 bases, with 14 bases lying between them. Germline V gene lookup returns CDR1 MNHEY and CDR2 SVGEGT. CDR3 sequence: CASSRRDWAYNEQFF. CDR3 bases: TGTGCCAGCAGCCGCCGGGACTGGGCCTACAATGAGCAGTTCTTC.

The table lists this clonotype with a few counts. The genes are TRBV7-9 and TRBJ2-7; D remains ambiguous. Trimming stripped 2 bases from V and 5 bases from J, with 13 bases between. The CDR3 consists of 14 residues. Germline V gene sequence: CDR1 SEHNR, CDR2 FQNEAQ (reference sequence). The CDR3 sequence is CASSLPGPVDEQYV. The CDR3 region has the DNA TGTGCCAGCAGCTTACCCGGGCCGGTCGACGAGCAGTACGTC.

Ten or more counts support this clonotype. The genes are TRBV6-4 and TRBJ2-6, with 7 bases matching TRBD1. The CDR3 sequence is 16 residues long. The germline gives CDR1 MRHNA, CDR2 SNTAGT. Unmatched junction bases numbered 1, after V lost 0 bases and J lost 2 bases. CDR3 nucleotide sequence: TGTGCCAGCAGTGACTCAGGGGGCGCTGGGGCCAACGTCCTGACTTTC. Its protein is CASSDSGGAGANVLTF.

The chain employs TRBV5-5 and TRBJ2-1, with D uncertain. Per the germline V gene, CDR1 is SGHKS and CDR2 is YYEKEE (reference sequence). CDR3 length equals 15 residues. V was trimmed by 7 bases and J by 4 bases, leaving 18 bases between them. Here the CDR3 reads CASGPGPAKYNEQFF. The DNA for the CDR3 is TGTGCCAGCGGCCCCGGGCCAGCAAAGTACAATGAGCAGTTCTTC.

This chain joins TRBV7-8 and TRBJ2-1, with 7 bases identical to TRBD2. With V trimmed by 1 base and J by 3 bases, 9 bases remained unmatched. This CDR3 spans 17 amino acids. Germline assignment: CDR1 SGHVS and CDR2 FQNEAQ. The DNA for the CDR3 is TGTGCCAGCAGCTTAGGCACCACTGGGGGGGTCTACAATGAGCAGTTCTTC. It encodes CASSLGTTGGVYNEQFF. The whole variable domain, remainder taken from reference TRBV7-8 and TRBJ2-1, is GAGVSQSPRYKVAKRGQDVALRCDPISGHVSLFWYQQALGQGPEFLTYFQNEAQLDKSGLPSDRFFAERPEGSVSTLKIQRTQQEDSAVYLCASSLGTTGGVYNEQFFGPGTRLTVL.

The rearrangement joins TRBV28 to TRBJ1-2, with D hard to call. This CDR3 is 12 amino acids long. Germline V gives CDR1 MDHEN, CDR2 SYDVKM. V was clipped by 6 bases and J by 11 bases, with 16 bases between them. CDR3 nucleotide sequence: TGTGCCAGCAGCCAACGGTCCAGCTTTTACACCTTC. Translating it yields CASSQRSSFYTF.

This clonotype was seen at least ten times. The chain combines TRBV12-3 or TRBV12-4 with TRBJ2-7; 8 bases agree with TRBD2. The CDR3 sequence is 15 residues long. J was trimmed by 1 base and V by 2 bases; bases with no gene match: 4. The chain's CDR3 is CASSLKGLVSYEQYF. In DNA form, the CDR3 reads TGTGCCAGCAGTTTAAAGGGACTAGTATCCTACGAGCAGTACTTC.

This clonotype was counted ten times or more. The V gene is TRBV12-3 or TRBV12-4, the J gene TRBJ2-5; 10 bases align to TRBD2. This CDR3 has 15 residues. Germline trimming cut 8 bases from V and 1 base from J; bases unmatched to any gene: 7. The CDR3 region has the DNA TGTGCCAGCGGGCGGCTAGCGGGGGCCCAAGAGACCCAGTACTTC. It is translated as CASGRLAGAQETQYF.

This chain links TRBV4-1 with TRBJ2-2; unclear D gene. Germline CDR1 is MGHRA and CDR2 is YSYEKL. This CDR3 spans 15 amino acids. Trimming shortened V by 4 bases and J by 3 bases, and 12 bases separated the two germline ends. In DNA, the CDR3 is TGCGCCAGCAGCCCCCCCTCGAGGTACACCGGGGAGCTGTTTTTT. It encodes CASSPPSRYTGELFF.

This clonotype was counted at least ten times. The rearrangement joins TRBV10-3 to TRBJ1-1; perhaps TRBD1 as D (5 bases). The CDR3 sequence is 13 residues long. Germline V gene sequence: CDR1 ENHRY, CDR2 SYGVKD. V was pared by 3 bases and J by 7 bases, with 12 bases between. CDR3 loop: CAISEWTLGEAFF. The CDR3 nucleotides are TGTGCCATCAGTGAATGGACACTGGGTGAAGCTTTCTTT.

The J gene is TRBJ1-1, the V gene TRBV13; D ambiguous. The CDR3 consists of 13 residues. V was trimmed by 0 bases and J by 4 bases, leaving 6 bases between them. Germline V gene sequence: CDR1 PRHDT, CDR2 FYEKMQ (reference sequence). The CDR3, as DNA: TGTGCCAGCAGCTTAGGCCCTACCACTGAAGCTTTCTTT. Translation gives CASSLGPTTEAFF.

This clonotype appeared a few times. The rearrangement links TRBV7-2 to TRBJ1-4; 10 bases line up with TRBD1. After removal of 4 bases from V and 0 bases from J, the junction contained 2 bases not matched to a gene. Germline V gene lookup returns CDR1 SGHTA and CDR2 FQGNSA. The CDR3 is 16 residues long. The CDR3 coding sequence is TGTGCCAGCAGCTCAGGACAGGGGGCAACTAATGAAAAACTGTTTTTT. As protein: CASSSGQGATNEKLFF.

This clonotype was detected ten times or more. This chain links TRBV29-1 with TRBJ2-5; TRBD2 aligns across 11 bases. Per germline, CDR1 SQVTM and CDR2 ANQGSEA. With V trimmed by 3 bases and J by 5 bases, 8 bases remained unmatched. The CDR3 totals 15 residues. The DNA of the CDR3 is TGCAGCGTTGAGCTAACTAGCGGGGGCAGGGAGACCCAGTACTTC. Encoded protein: CSVELTSGGRETQYF.

This clonotype has a count of ten or more. This chain connects TRBV5-1 to TRBJ2-2, with TRBD1 as a possible D gene (5 bases). V was shortened by 4 bases and J by 6 bases, with 16 bases between the two germline ends. Germline V lookup: CDR1 SGHRS, CDR2 YFSETQ. The length of the CDR3 is 15 residues. CDR3 loop: CASSLGLQSSGELFF. CDR3 sequence (DNA): TGCGCCAGCAGCCTGGGGCTTCAATCCTCCGGGGAGCTGTTTTTT.

This clonotype was seen ten or more times. The J gene is TRBJ2-5, the V gene TRBV6-2 or TRBV6-3; the D gene is possibly TRBD2 (5 bases). Trimming left V 2 bases short and J 5 bases short, with 9 bases between. CDR1 is MNHEY, CDR2 SVGEGT, per germline. The CDR3 length is 13 residues. The CDR3 DNA is TGTGCCAGCAGTTACACGGGAATGGAGACCCAGTACTTC. Protein: CASSYTGMETQYF.

The chain couples TRBV2 to TRBJ1-1; D is uncertain. Germline-derived CDR1 and CDR2 are SNHLY and FYNNEI. This CDR3 has 16 amino acids. Deletions cut 0 bases from V and 2 bases from J, with 13 bases between. CDR3 bases: TGTGCCAGCAGTGAAGCGCTTACGGGGTTAAACACTGAAGCTTTCTTT. Protein product: CASSEALTGLNTEAFF.

This clonotype was found a few times. The chain employs TRBV27 and TRBJ1-6; no firm D call. CDR3 length: 13 residues. The germline gives CDR1 MNHEY, CDR2 SMNVEV (reference sequence). V lost 5 bases to trimming and J lost 3 bases, with 5 bases between them. The CDR3 sequence is CASSQVYNSPLHF. For the CDR3, the DNA is TGTGCCAGCAGTCAGGTCTATAATTCACCCCTCCACTTT.

This clonotype was observed many times. V and J are TRBV20-1 and TRBJ2-1; the match to TRBD2 covers 8 bases. This CDR3 spans 14 amino acids. Per the germline V gene, CDR1 is DFQATT and CDR2 is SNEGSKA (reference sequence). V lost 5 bases, J lost 6 bases, and 9 bases stayed unmatched. The CDR3 reads CSALPGLGANEQFF. CDR3 DNA: TGCAGTGCTTTACCGGGACTAGGGGCCAATGAGCAGTTCTTC.

This clonotype came up many times. This chain uses TRBV7-6 with TRBJ2-1; D might be TRBD2 (7 bases). V was cut by 5 bases and J by 5 bases, with 16 bases left in between. The CDR3 has 15 residues. The germline V gene encodes CDR1 SGHVS and CDR2 FNYEAQ. In DNA, the CDR3 is TGTGCCAGCAGCCAATGGGGGGGCGCGAACAATGAGCAGTTCTTC. It specifies CASSQWGGANNEQFF.

This clonotype was counted ten times or more. V and J are TRBV5-1 and TRBJ2-7, with D perhaps TRBD1 or TRBD2 (5 bases each). The germline V gene encodes CDR1 SGHRS and CDR2 YFSETQ. The CDR3 runs 15 residues. Deletions cut 9 bases from V and 0 bases from J, with 19 bases between. The CDR3 DNA reads TGCGCCACCTGTCCGGGACCCTCGAGCTCCTACGAGCAGTACTTC. Its translation is CATCPGPSSSYEQYF.

This clonotype was observed a few times. In DNA, the CDR3 is TGTGCCTGGAGCCTGGGACAGGGCAATCAGCCCCAGCATTTT. This encodes CAWSLGQGNQPQHF. This sequence joins TRBV30 and TRBJ1-5; 8 bases are a match to TRBD1. The germline CDR1 and CDR2 sequences are GTSNPN and SVGIG (reference sequence). V was pared by 3 bases and J by 2 bases, with 3 bases of the junction left unmatched. CDR3 length: 14 amino acids.

This chain connects TRBV7-6 to TRBJ2-7; tentatively, D is TRBD2 (6 bases). Germline CDR1 SGHVS, CDR2 FNYEAQ. Deletions cut 4 bases from V and 9 bases from J, with 16 bases between. CDR3 size: 13 residues. This CDR3 reads CASSSARGAGQYF. CDR3 coding DNA: TGTGCCAGCAGCTCCGCCCGCGGGGCAGGGCAGTACTTC.

This clonotype was seen ten or more times. The V gene is TRBV5-1, the J gene TRBJ2-5; TRBD1 agrees at 9 bases. This CDR3 is built from 16 residues. V lost 3 bases to trimming and J lost 2 bases; unmatched junction nucleotides: 8. CDR1 SGHRS and CDR2 YFSETQ come from the germline V gene. The DNA for the CDR3 is TGCGCCAGCAGCTCTCCGGGACAGGGAGGGCAAGAGACCCAGTACTTC. Translation: CASSSPGQGGQETQYF.

This clonotype was detected a few times. CDR3 amino acids: CASRAGEGYEQYF. CDR3 DNA: TGCGCCAGCAGGGCAGGGGAGGGCTACGAGCAGTACTTC. The V call is TRBV5-1, the J call TRBJ2-7, with D perhaps TRBD2 (7 bases). Trimming left V 5 bases short and J 3 bases short, with 12 bases between. The CDR3 loop spans 13 amino acids. From germline, CDR1 is SGHRS and CDR2 YFSETQ.

The V and J genes are TRBV4-3 and TRBJ2-5; perhaps TRBD1 as D (6 bases). V dropped 3 bases and J dropped 1 base, with 15 bases sitting between them. The CDR3 has 16 residues. Germline V gene data show CDR1 as LGHNA and CDR2 as YSLEER. The DNA for the CDR3 is TGCGCCAGCAGCCATGAGGCGCCGGACAGCCAAGAGACCCAGTACTTC. Its translation is CASSHEAPDSQETQYF.

Remarks on this clonotype: This may be a read error, as it is one base from a much larger clone. The chain joins TRBV9 to TRBJ1-1; 7 bases are a match to TRBD1. Per germline, CDR1 SGDLS and CDR2 YYNGEE. The V gene end was trimmed by 3 bases and the J gene end by 3 bases; junction bases not matched to a gene: 5. CDR3 length: 14 amino acids. The CDR3 bases are TGTGCCAGCAGCGCTGTACAGGGGCACACTGAAGCTTTCTTT. Its protein is CASSAVQGHTEAFF.

The chain combines TRBV20-1 with TRBJ2-5, with D maybe TRBD1 (5 bases). CDR3 length equals 14 residues. The germline gives CDR1 DFQATT, CDR2 SNEGSKA (reference sequence). The V gene lost 1 base and the J gene lost 6 bases, with 15 bases spanning the gap. CDR3 residues: CSARAFLRGKTQYF. The DNA for the CDR3 is TGCAGTGCTAGAGCATTCCTTAGGGGAAAGACCCAGTACTTC.

Here the CDR3 reads CASSSGTLTGTGELFF. CDR3 in DNA: TGTGCCAGCAGCTCAGGGACTTTGACGGGCACCGGGGAGCTGTTTTTT. V and J are TRBV7-8 and TRBJ2-2; tentatively, D is TRBD2 (6 bases). In germline, CDR1 is SGHVS, CDR2 FQNEAQ. The CDR3 loop spans 16 amino acids. Deletions cut 4 bases from V and 4 bases from J, with 16 bases between.